A single sample is the source of the 29 T cell receptor beta chains below, sequenced in a study of blood T cell repertoires in COVID-19. Profiling relied on immunoSEQ multiplex PCR, and the TCRdb table lists in-frame clones only, not all of them. The table shows 380,000 or so clones, with 81% occurring only once. Sequencing used peripheral blood. Receptor source: a human donor with acute or convalescent COVID-19. The donor label of this sample is uncertain.

The V call is TRBV3-1 (or the pseudogene TRBV3-2), the J call TRBJ1-1, with no clear D. V shed 1 base and J shed 5 bases, with 2 bases lying between them. The CDR3 has 11 amino acids. Germline V lookup: CDR1 LGHDT, CDR2 YNNKEL (reference sequence). CDR3: CASSQATEAFF. The CDR3 DNA reads TGTGCCAGCAGCCAAGCGACTGAAGCTTTCTTT.

Only a few counts were recorded for this clone. The chain uses TRBV12-3 or TRBV12-4 and TRBJ1-2; tentative D call: TRBD1 (5 bases). Trimming cost V 2 bases and J 6 bases, with 10 bases left between them. CDR3 size: 13 residues. The CDR3 bases are TGTGCCAGCAGTTTAAGGGGAAGGAATGGCTACACCTTC. It translates to CASSLRGRNGYTF.

This chain joins TRBV10-3 and TRBJ1-5, with D perhaps matching TRBD1 (6 bases). Germline CDR1 ENHRY, CDR2 SYGVKD. V was cut by 3 bases and J by 7 bases, with 13 bases left in between. This CDR3 has 14 residues. The DNA of the CDR3 is TGTGCCATCAGTGACCGGGGGGGCGGACAGCCCCAGCATTTT. This translates into CAISDRGGGQPQHF.

This CDR3 reads CSASAGPDYGYTF. In nucleotides, the CDR3 is TGCAGTGCTAGTGCAGGGCCAGACTATGGCTACACCTTC. The chain uses TRBV20-1 and TRBJ1-2, with D tentatively TRBD1 (5 bases). Per germline, CDR1 DFQATT and CDR2 SNEGSKA (reference sequence). Trimming took off 3 bases at V and 3 bases at J, with 11 bases between the two ends. The CDR3 is made up of 13 amino acids.

The chain's CDR3 is CASSFWGGSTGELFF. CDR3 sequence (DNA): TGCGCCAGCAGCTTTTGGGGCGGGAGCACCGGGGAGCTGTTTTTT. This rearrangement joins TRBV5-1 to TRBJ2-2; TRBD2 matches 7 bases. The CDR3 runs to 15 residues. V was pared by 2 bases and J by 4 bases, with 5 bases of the junction left unmatched. Germline V gene data show CDR1 as SGHRS and CDR2 as YFSETQ.

This clone was counted once. The chain carries TRBV5-6 and TRBJ1-2; 8 bases line up with TRBD1. The CDR3 runs to 14 residues. Germline V gene sequence: CDR1 SGHDT, CDR2 YYEEEE. Losses at the gene ends were 3 bases for V and 6 bases for J; bases not matched to a gene: 7. CDR3 in amino acids: CASSWAPTGDGYTF. CDR3 nucleotides: TGTGCCAGCAGCTGGGCTCCGACAGGGGATGGCTACACCTTC.

The rearrangement links TRBV5-1 to TRBJ1-1; 8 bases match TRBD1. This CDR3 is 21 amino acids long. V lost 3 bases and J lost 1; bases outside the gene matches: 23. Germline values: CDR1 SGHRS, CDR2 YFSETQ. The CDR3 spells CASSSQGLTISRGRANTEAFF. CDR3 nucleotides: TGCGCCAGCAGCTCTCAAGGGCTTACAATTAGCAGGGGGCGGGCGAACACTGAAGCTTTCTTT.

This chain uses TRBV5-8 with TRBJ1-6; no firm D call. Germline V gene data show CDR1 as SGHTS and CDR2 as YDEGEE. This CDR3 has 15 amino acids. V lost 0 bases, J lost 3 bases, and 7 bases lay in between. The CDR3 region is CASSLENSYNSPLHF. DNA for the CDR3: TGTGCCAGCAGCTTGGAGAACAGCTATAATTCACCCCTCCACTTT. The whole variable domain, remainder taken from reference TRBV5-8 and TRBJ1-6, is EAGVTQSPTHLIKTRGQQATLRCSPISGHTSVYWYQQALGLGLQFLLWYDEGEERNRGNFPPRFSGRQFPNYSSELNVNALELEDSALYLCASSLENSYNSPLHFGNGTRLTVT.

Note on this clone: The junction departs from the called germline gene at one end, perhaps through a read error. This chain links TRBV2 with TRBJ2-1, with 9 nucleotides matching TRBD1. In germline, CDR1 is SNHLY, CDR2 FYNNEI. The CDR3 has 17 amino acids. The DNA of the CDR3 is TGTGCCAGCAGCGAAGTCCCGGGACAGGGTAGATTCAATGAGCAGTTCTTC. Translation: CASSEVPGQGRFNEQFF.

The sample holds one count of this clone. This rearrangement joins TRBV6-5 to TRBJ1-1; D perhaps matches TRBD1 (6 bases). The CDR3 extends over 15 amino acids. The germline V gene has CDR1 MNHEY and CDR2 SVGAGI. V lost 1 base and J lost 6, with 15 bases in between. The chain's CDR3 is CASSYWRGGVAEAFF. In nucleotides, the CDR3 is TGTGCCAGCAGTTACTGGAGAGGGGGAGTTGCTGAAGCTTTCTTT.

The chain recombines TRBV27 with TRBJ2-1; possibly TRBD1 for D (7 bases). The CDR3 length is 14 residues. V shed 5 bases and J shed 6 bases, with 14 bases lying between them. The germline CDR1 and CDR2 sequences are MNHEY and SMNVEV (reference sequence). CDR3 residues: CASSDRGTVNEQFF. The CDR3 DNA follows: TGTGCCAGCAGTGACCGGGGGACAGTCAATGAGCAGTTCTTC.

The chain is built from TRBV6-5 and TRBJ2-5, with D tentatively TRBD1 (6 bases). The germline V gene has CDR1 MNHEY and CDR2 SVGAGI. Trimming pared 8 bases from V and 7 bases from J, leaving 14 bases between. This CDR3 has 12 residues. The CDR3 region has the DNA TGTGCCAGCGGAAGGACAGCTGGGACCCAGTACTTC. Translation: CASGRTAGTQYF.

The chain joins TRBV11-2 to TRBJ1-2; 8 bases line up with TRBD1. This CDR3 is built from 15 residues. The germline CDR1 and CDR2 sequences are SGHAT and FQNNGV. Unmatched junction bases numbered 5, after V lost 1 base and J lost 4 bases. CDR3 residues: CASSLGGTGFYGYTF. CDR3 coding DNA: TGTGCCAGCAGCTTAGGTGGGACAGGATTCTATGGCTACACCTTC.

The gene calls are TRBV4-2 and TRBJ2-3, with 7 nucleotides matching TRBD1. V dropped 0 bases and J dropped 1; count of bases not matched to a gene: 4. The CDR3 is 16 residues long. Germline V gene data show CDR1 as LGHNA and CDR2 as YNFKEQ. The CDR3 loop is CASSQEAGGGTDTQYF. Here the CDR3 DNA reads TGTGCCAGCAGCCAAGAAGCAGGGGGAGGCACAGATACGCAGTATTTT.

This rearrangement joins TRBV2 to TRBJ1-5; 11 bases agree with TRBD1. The germline gives CDR1 SNHLY, CDR2 FYNNEI. Trimming took 5 bases from V and 7 from J; bases not matched to a gene: 4. The CDR3 consists of 14 residues. CDR3 bases: TGTGCCAGCAGTACCGGGACAGGGGGACAGCCCCAGCATTTT. Encoded protein: CASSTGTGGQPQHF.

This chain links TRBV3-1 (or the pseudogene TRBV3-2) with TRBJ2-3; 9 nucleotides align to TRBD2. Germline CDR1 reads LGHDT; CDR2 reads YNNKEL (reference sequence). V gave up 0 bases and J gave up 4 bases; unmatched junction bases: 5. CDR3 length equals 16 residues. The CDR3 coding sequence is TGTGCCAGCAGCCAAGAGGGCGCTAGCGGGGCAGATACGCAGTATTTT. It codes for CASSQEGASGADTQYF.

The V call is TRBV7-4, the J call TRBJ1-5, with TRBD1 matching 8 bases. Germline V gives CDR1 SGHVT, CDR2 SQSDAQ. The V segment lost 2 bases and the J segment 6 bases; nucleotides outside the gene matches: 12. This CDR3 has 17 amino acids. Here the CDR3 DNA reads TGTGCCAGCAGCTTAACCCCCCAGGACAGGGAATGTCAGCCCCAGCATTTT. Protein product: CASSLTPQDRECQPQHF.

The V and J genes are TRBV6-4 and TRBJ1-5; 8 bases are a match to TRBD1. J lost 7 bases, V lost 5 bases, and 10 bases had no gene match. CDR3 size: 15 residues. Looked up from germline, CDR1 is MRHNA and CDR2 is SNTAGT. CDR3 DNA: TGTGCCAGCAGTTCGACAGGGGCGGTTAACCAGCCCCAGCATTTT. Translated: CASSSTGAVNQPQHF.

A few counts support this clone. The CDR3 is CASSAWPGNTIYF. CDR3 DNA sequence: TGTGCCAGCAGTGCATGGCCTGGAAACACCATATATTTT. The chain employs TRBV2 and TRBJ1-3; D ambiguous. Germline values: CDR1 SNHLY, CDR2 FYNNEI. The CDR3 loop spans 13 amino acids. The V and J ends lost 4 bases and 2 bases respectively, with 6 bases between them.

The rearrangement joins TRBV18 to TRBJ1-2; TRBD1 matches at 7 bases. CDR1 and CDR2 from the germline V gene are KGHSH and LQKENI. CDR3 size: 17 residues. J gave up 3 bases and V 3 bases, and 13 bases lay outside the gene matches. CDR3 sequence: CASSPLQGPDLYYGYTF. The DNA for the CDR3 is TGTGCCAGCTCACCCCTACAGGGGCCAGACCTATACTATGGCTACACCTTC.

The V gene is TRBV3-1 (or the pseudogene TRBV3-2), the J gene TRBJ2-3, with D possibly matching TRBD1 (5 bases). The CDR3 sequence is 15 residues long. CDR1 is LGHDT, CDR2 YNNKEL, per germline (reference sequence). The V end was cut by 4 bases, the J end by 0 bases, with 11 bases between. This CDR3 is CASSPLGDSTDTQYF. The CDR3 DNA is TGTGCCAGCAGCCCCCTAGGGGATAGCACAGATACGCAGTATTTT.

The J gene is TRBJ2-3, the V gene TRBV18, with D unclear. Between the trimmed V and J ends, which lost 6 bases and 4 bases, there was a span of 14 bases. Germline V CDR1 and CDR2: KGHSH, LQKENI. The CDR3 sequence is 14 residues long. This chain's CDR3 is CASSKELVADTQYF. For the CDR3, the DNA is TGTGCCAGCTCGAAGGAGCTAGTTGCAGATACGCAGTATTTT.

This clone was seen only once. The V call is TRBV6-5, the J call TRBJ1-5; tentative D call: TRBD1 (5 bases). V gave up 0 bases and J gave up 6 bases, with 12 bases separating them. Germline V lookup: CDR1 MNHEY, CDR2 SVGAGI. The CDR3 is 15 amino acids. CDR3 region: CASSYSGGRGQPQHF. CDR3 nucleotide sequence: TGTGCCAGCAGTTACTCCGGAGGGAGGGGTCAGCCCCAGCATTTT.

The rearrangement joins TRBV27 to TRBJ1-2; D might be TRBD1 (5 bases). The CDR3 sequence is 15 residues long. The V gene lost 0 bases and the J gene lost 8 bases, with 16 bases spanning the gap. Germline CDR1 reads MNHEY; CDR2 reads SMNVEV (reference sequence). The CDR3 region has the DNA TGTGCCAGCAGTTTATCTAGGAGGGGAAGGGCGGGCTACACCTTC. Protein product: CASSLSRRGRAGYTF.

The CDR3 loop is CASSEPRLAGVRNTGELFF. The CDR3 DNA follows: TGCGCCAGCAGTGAGCCGAGACTAGCGGGAGTACGGAACACCGGGGAGCTGTTTTTT. The chain combines TRBV10-1 with TRBJ2-2, with TRBD2 matching 12 bases. CDR3 size: 19 residues. Germline CDR1 is WNHNN and CDR2 is SYGVQD (reference sequence). The V gene end was trimmed by 2 bases and the J gene end by 1 base; junction bases not matched to a gene: 8.

Only a few counts were recorded for this clone. CDR3 sequence reads: CASSEATSGSNEQFF. As DNA, the CDR3 is TGTGCCAGCAGCGAAGCCACTAGCGGGAGTAATGAGCAGTTCTTC. The J gene is TRBJ2-1, the V gene TRBV11-2, with 11 bases identical to TRBD2. CDR3 length: 15 amino acids. V gave up 5 bases and J gave up 7 bases; unmatched junction bases: 7. CDR1 is SGHAT and CDR2 is FQNNGV in the germline V gene. Full variable domain (outside the CDR3, taken from reference TRBV11-2 and TRBJ2-1): EAGVAQSPRYKIIEKRQSVAFWCNPISGHATLYWYQQILGQGPKLLIQFQNNGVVDDSQLPKDRFSAERLKGVDSTLKIQPAKLEDSAVYLCASSEATSGSNEQFFGPGTRLTVL.

The chain combines TRBV28 with TRBJ1-4, with D perhaps matching TRBD1 (5 bases). V was cut by 1 base and J by 5 bases, with 11 bases left in between. This CDR3 region has 15 residues. Germline-derived CDR1 and CDR2 are MDHEN and SYDVKM. The CDR3 nucleotides read TGTGCCAGCAGTTTATCGGGGGAAGCCAATGAAAAACTGTTTTTT. Translation: CASSLSGEANEKLFF.

This chain joins TRBV29-1 and TRBJ1-1, with D unclear. CDR3 length: 14 residues. The V gene's germline CDR1 is SQVTM and CDR2 ANQGSEA. Trimming stripped 6 bases from V and 5 bases from J, with 19 bases between. The CDR3 DNA is TGCAGCGTGAACCCGGGTTACGTTGGGACTGAAGCTTTCTTT. Translating it yields CSVNPGYVGTEAFF. The variable domain in full, completed from reference TRBV29-1 and TRBJ1-1, reads SAVISQKPSRDICQRGTSLTIQCQVDSQVTMMFWYRQQPGQSLTLIATANQGSEATYESGFVIDKFPISRPNLTFSTLTVSNMSPEDSSIYLCSVNPGYVGTEAFFGQGTRLTVV.

The V and J genes are TRBV7-9 and TRBJ1-2; no definite D call. This CDR3 region has 12 residues. Trimming took off 5 bases at V and 6 bases at J, with 10 bases between the two ends. Germline CDR1 reads SEHNR; CDR2 reads FQNEAQ (reference sequence). The CDR3: CASSRERHGYTF. The CDR3 nucleotides are TGTGCCAGCAGCCGGGAGCGACATGGCTACACCTTC. Supplemented by reference TRBV7-9 and TRBJ1-2, the full variable domain reads DTGVSQNPRHKITKRGQNVTFRCDPISEHNRLYWYRQTLGQGPEFLTYFQNEAQLEKSRLLSDRFSAERPKGSFSTLEIQRTEQGDSAMYLCASSRERHGYTFGSGTRLTVV.